The entry below describes one T cell receptor beta chain. Assay: immunoSEQ multiplex PCR; the TCRdb copy retains only in-frame clones and omits some. The data contain 200,000 to 300,000 clones, over 70% of them singletons. The germline V gene has CDR1 KGHSH and CDR2 LQKENI. V dropped 5 bases and J dropped 5; count of bases not matched to a gene: 10. The CDR3 is 15 amino acids. The entry originates in a study of blood T cell repertoires in COVID-19. Overall study context: In each case, the material was cDNA or gDNA derived from T cells, B-cell-depleted T cells, or PBMCs.

V usage is TRBV18 and J usage is TRBJ2-5; 8 nucleotides match TRBD2. This TCR came from a woman of 80 years or more with acute or convalescent COVID-19. The sequenced sample consisted of peripheral blood. The CDR3, as DNA: TGTGCCAGCTCAGCCCCCAGCGGGAGCAGGGAGACCCAGTACTTC. Amino acid sequence: CASSAPSGSRETQYF.